The sequence of this T cell receptor beta chain was determined in a study of identical twins. The CDR3 loop spans 15 amino acids. CDR1 is SGDLS and CDR2 is YYNGEE in the germline V gene. The V gene lost 6 bases and the J gene lost 5 bases, with 20 bases spanning the gap. Via MiXCR, TCRdb re-called the 5' RACE reads, giving one row per CDR3 protein. Here the sample spans 350,000 or so distinct CDR3 sequences, 9% to 15% being singletons. This sample was also put to use in a study of yellow fever vaccine responses in identical twins.

The V and J genes are TRBV9 and TRBJ2-5, with D possibly TRBD2 on 5 matching bases. The clonotype originates from a woman aged 18-29 years in good health. The sequencing sample was made of CD8+ T cells sorted from blood. The DNA of the CDR3 is TGTGCCAGCAACGTTGACGGGAACCCTGAGGAGACCCAGTACTTC. Translation: CASNVDGNPEETQYF.